This TCR beta chain emerged from a study of OX40 agonist ivuxolimab in advanced cancers. The CDR3 consists of 16 residues. J lost 5 bases, V lost 5 bases, and 7 bases had no gene match. CDR1 is PRHDT and CDR2 is FYEKMQ in the germline V gene (reference sequence). Only in-frame clones appear in the TCRdb table, and some are missing; sequencing was by immunoSEQ multiplex PCR. The table lists about 61,000 clones, approximately 86% of them singletons, with around 0.5% in the top ten. The sample here was CD4+ or CD8+ T cells sorted from blood, taken in a trial of the OX40 agonist ivuxolimab. The chain uses TRBV13 and TRBJ2-3; TRBD2 matches 13 bases. The receptor's source is an adult with an advanced solid tumor such as melanoma, head and neck, liver or kidney cancer. The chain's CDR3 is CASSQLAGGHVDTQYF. CDR3 coding DNA: TGTGCCAGCAGCCAACTAGCGGGGGGGCATGTAGATACGCAGTATTTT.